This TCR beta chain appears in the sequencing data of a study of shared clonotypes between healthy human individuals. Study-wide points: Estimated clonotype richness was generally higher in naive than memory subsets.

Assay: immunoSEQ multiplex PCR; the TCRdb copy retains only in-frame clones and omits some. The table lists approximately 2.5 million clones, over 85% of them singletons. Germline V CDR1 and CDR2: MDHEN, SYDVKM. The CDR3 spans 13 residues. V was shortened by 6 bases and J by 3 bases, with 11 bases between the two germline ends. As regards this clone: Its specificity is unknown.

The chain uses TRBV28 and TRBJ1-2; D is unresolved. This receptor was identified in a young man in good health. Some clones in this sample may be carry-over from other donors' samples. Source material: naive CD4+ T cells from PBMCs. This sample's subset: CD45RA+ positively selected. The CDR3 nucleotides are TGTGCCAGCAGGGCACCAGTTGACTATGGCTACACCTTC. Residues: CASRAPVDYGYTF.